These 32 T cell receptor beta chains were sequenced from one sample in a study of long-term antiretroviral therapy in people with HIV. Run at survey level, the immunoSEQ assay was version v3.0. The method was immunoSEQ multiplex PCR; TCRdb's version includes in-frame clones alone and lacks a portion of them. The sample records tens of thousands of clones, 95% being singletons. This material consisted of unsorted PBMCs, taken 5.3 years after starting antiretroviral therapy. Receptors originate from a man aged 25 to 40 with HIV.

The rearrangement uses TRBV10-1 and TRBJ2-2; tentatively, D is TRBD2 (6 bases). Germline V lookup: CDR1 WNHNN, CDR2 SYGVQD (reference sequence). The CDR3 spans 12 residues. V dropped 10 bases and J dropped 4 bases, with 10 bases sitting between them. The CDR3 region is CATGSSTGELFF. The CDR3 DNA reads as TGCGCCACCGGGAGTTCCACCGGGGAGCTGTTTTTT.

This chain links TRBV5-1 with TRBJ1-5; the D gene is possibly TRBD1 (6 bases). CDR3 length: 18 residues. Trimming took off 4 bases at V and 4 bases at J, with 24 bases between the two ends. Looked up from germline, CDR1 is SGHRS and CDR2 is YFSETQ. The CDR3 DNA is TGCGCCAGCAGCCAAAGTTATTCCGGGACATCAATAAATCAGCCCCAGCATTTT. Its protein product is CASSQSYSGTSINQPQHF.

The chain carries TRBV9 and TRBJ2-1; 7 nucleotides agree with TRBD1. The CDR3 extends over 16 amino acids. With 2 bases clipped from V and 5 bases from J, the junction kept 10 bases outside the gene matches. CDR1 and CDR2 (germline): SGDLS, YYNGEE. CDR3 bases: TGTGCCAGCAGCGTCATACCGGGACAGATACACAATGAGCAGTTCTTC. The encoded protein is CASSVIPGQIHNEQFF.

J is TRBJ2-2 and V is TRBV7-9; 8 nucleotides align to TRBD1. The CDR3 has 15 residues. V lost 5 bases and J lost 7; bases outside the gene matches: 9. Germline V CDR1 and CDR2: SEHNR, FQNEAQ (reference sequence). CDR3 bases: TGTGCCAGCAGCCCTCACAGGGGGTTGAACGGGGAGCTGTTTTTT. Its protein is CASSPHRGLNGELFF.

V gene TRBV19 combines with J gene TRBJ2-2; the D gene is possibly TRBD2 (5 bases). Trimming shortened V by 10 bases and J by 5 bases, and 20 bases separated the two germline ends. Germline V lookup: CDR1 LNHDA, CDR2 SQIVND (reference sequence). This CDR3 comprises 15 residues. The CDR3 reads CATWSGQMGTGELFF. CDR3 coding DNA: TGTGCCACCTGGAGCGGCCAAATGGGAACCGGGGAGCTGTTTTTT.

The rearrangement joins TRBV5-1 to TRBJ2-2, with 11 bases fitting TRBD2. Germline V gene lookup returns CDR1 SGHRS and CDR2 YFSETQ. This CDR3 contains 15 residues. The V and J ends lost 4 bases and 5 bases, in that order; junction bases with no gene match: 4. CDR3 in DNA: TGCGCCAGCAGCCCGGGACTAGCGGTGACCGGGGAGCTGTTTTTT. It is translated as CASSPGLAVTGELFF.

The genes are TRBV2 and TRBJ1-1; 7 nucleotides match TRBD1. Unmatched junction bases numbered 8, after V lost 6 bases and J lost 4 bases. Per germline, CDR1 SNHLY and CDR2 FYNNEI. CDR3 length equals 14 residues. The CDR3 coding sequence is TGTGCCAGCAGATCTACAGGGGAGAGCACTGAAGCTTTCTTT. This sequence encodes CASRSTGESTEAFF.

V is TRBV2 and J is TRBJ2-1; 11 bases map to TRBD2. Germline assignment: CDR1 SNHLY and CDR2 FYNNEI. CDR3 length: 17 amino acids. With 2 bases clipped from V and 9 bases from J, the junction kept 12 bases outside the gene matches. CDR3 DNA sequence: TGTGCCAGCAGTGAATATTTTAGCGGGGGGGCCGGGGGTGAGCAGTTCTTC. It specifies CASSEYFSGGAGGEQFF. The full variable domain, with the rest looked up from reference TRBV2 and TRBJ2-1, is EPEVTQTPSHQVTQMGQEVILRCVPISNHLYFYWYRQILGQKVEFLVSFYNNEISEKSEIFDDQFSVERPDGSNFTLKIRSTKLEDSAMYFCASSEYFSGGAGGEQFFGPGTRLTVL.

The chain links TRBV14 to TRBJ2-7, with D possibly being TRBD1 (6 bases). The V end was cut by 2 bases, the J end by 6 bases, with 11 bases between. Germline CDR1 SGHDN, CDR2 FVKESK. CDR3 length: 13 amino acids. CDR3 bases: TGTGCCAGCAGCCAAACCCTCAGGGGCGAGCAGTACTTC. Translation gives CASSQTLRGEQYF.

The chain is built from TRBV7-9 and TRBJ1-5; 10 positions match TRBD1. After removal of 4 bases from V and 5 bases from J, the junction contained 5 bases not matched to a gene. The CDR3 sequence is 15 residues long. The germline CDR1 and CDR2 sequences are SEHNR and FQNEAQ (reference sequence). Here the CDR3 DNA reads TGTGCCAGCAGCTCCCTGGACAGGGGGGATCAGCCCCAGCATTTT. Its protein product is CASSSLDRGDQPQHF.

The V call is TRBV4-3, the J call TRBJ1-5; TRBD1 is a possible D gene (5 bases). CDR1 and CDR2 from the germline V gene are LGHNA and YSLEER. CDR3 length equals 14 residues. V lost 0 bases and J lost 2, with 5 bases in between. The CDR3 bases are TGCGCCAGCAGCCAAGAACAGGGCAATCAGCCCCAGCATTTT. Its protein product is CASSQEQGNQPQHF.

This clone was counted once. J is TRBJ2-1 and V is TRBV9; no clear D gene. CDR1 and CDR2 (germline): SGDLS, YYNGEE. The V end was cut by 0 bases, the J end by 9 bases, with 4 bases between. The CDR3 is 11 amino acids. CDR3 nucleotide sequence: TGTGCCAGCAGCGTAGGAAGTGAGCAGTTCTTC. Translation gives CASSVGSEQFF. Full variable domain (outside the CDR3, taken from reference TRBV9 and TRBJ2-1): DSGVTQTPKHLITATGQRVTLRCSPRSGDLSVYWYQQSLDQGLQFLIQYYNGEERAKGNILERFSAQQFPDLHSELNLSSLELGDSALYFCASSVGSEQFFGPGTRLTVL.

The chain has TRBV30 and TRBJ1-5; D call uncertain. Trimming shortened V by 2 bases and J by 1 base, and 3 bases separated the two germline ends. The CDR3 contains 12 residues. CDR1 is GTSNPN, CDR2 SVGIG, per germline (reference sequence). The DNA of the CDR3 is TGTGCCTGGAGTCGAAGCAATCAGCCCCAGCATTTT. Residues: CAWSRSNQPQHF.

V is TRBV9 and J is TRBJ1-4; D gene ambiguous. The CDR3 loop spans 18 amino acids. The germline V and J ends were trimmed by 3 bases and 6 bases, with 24 bases remaining between them. CDR1 SGDLS and CDR2 YYNGEE come from the germline V gene. The DNA of the CDR3 is TGTGCCAGCAGCGGGACGGGGTACAAGCCCGAAGTGGATGAAAAACTGTTTTTT. Translated, it gives CASSGTGYKPEVDEKLFF.

This chain links TRBV15 with TRBJ1-2; the D is unclear. This CDR3 region has 14 residues. Trimming removed 6 bases at V and 7 bases at J, with 18 bases between. Germline CDR1 reads LNHNV; CDR2 reads YYDKDF (reference sequence). CDR3 coding DNA: TGTGCCACCAGTAAGCTGGTGACCCGGGGTGGCTACACCTTC. This translates into CATSKLVTRGGYTF.

This clone has only a few counts. V usage is TRBV9 and J usage is TRBJ2-1; maybe TRBD1 (5 bases). Germline values: CDR1 SGDLS, CDR2 YYNGEE. Trimming took 0 bases from V and 8 from J, leaving 15 bases between them. The CDR3 has 15 amino acids. CDR3 sequence (DNA): TGTGCCAGCAGCGTAGTAGGGGCAGGTTGGGATGAGCAGTTCTTC. Its protein is CASSVVGAGWDEQFF.

The chain couples TRBV4-2 to TRBJ2-1; TRBD2 aligns across 14 bases. Germline CDR1 LGHNA, CDR2 YNFKEQ. This CDR3 contains 15 residues. The V segment lost 6 bases and the J segment 9 bases; nucleotides outside the gene matches: 7. The CDR3 here is CASSQTSGRALEQFF. The CDR3 nucleotides are TGTGCCAGCAGTCAGACTAGCGGGAGGGCACTTGAGCAGTTCTTC.

This chain connects TRBV7-2 to TRBJ2-1; 9 positions match TRBD1. With 4 bases clipped from V and 4 bases from J, the junction kept 8 bases outside the gene matches. Per germline, CDR1 SGHTA and CDR2 FQGNSA. This CDR3 spans 16 amino acids. CDR3 in amino acids: CASSSTWDREYNEQFF. The CDR3 nucleotides read TGTGCCAGCAGCTCTACTTGGGACAGGGAATACAATGAGCAGTTCTTC.

The CDR3 protein is CASSLRPSGIYEQYF. DNA for the CDR3: TGTGCCAGCAGTTTAAGACCCAGCGGGATTTACGAGCAGTACTTC. V gene TRBV27 combines with J gene TRBJ2-7, with 7 bases that match TRBD2. The CDR3 length is 15 residues. Looked up from germline, CDR1 is MNHEY and CDR2 is SMNVEV (reference sequence). V lost 2 bases and J lost 4; bases outside the gene matches: 8.

The chain has TRBV9 and TRBJ2-1, with 9 bases matching TRBD2. From germline, CDR1 is SGDLS and CDR2 YYNGEE. The junction had 10 bases not matched to a gene; V was cut back by 0 bases and J by 9 bases. The CDR3 spans 16 residues. The CDR3 DNA reads TGTGCCAGCAGCGTAGACCTGACTAGCGGACTCAGTGAGCAGTTCTTC. This gives the protein CASSVDLTSGLSEQFF.

Comment on this clone: The junction departs from germline at one end; a sequencing error may be responsible. The V call is TRBV15, the J call TRBJ1-6; possibly TRBD1 for D (5 bases). Germline CDR1 reads LNHNV; CDR2 reads YYDKDF (reference sequence). The CDR3 is made up of 15 amino acids. The CDR3 loop is CATSGDSAYNSPLHF. CDR3 nucleotides: TGTGCCACCAGCGGAGACAGTGCATATAATTCACCCCTCCACTTT. Drawing the rest from reference TRBV15 and TRBJ1-6, the complete variable domain is DAMVIQNPRYQVTQFGKPVTLSCSQTLNHNVMYWYQQKSSQAPKLLFHYYDKDFNNEADTPDNFQSRRPNTSFCFLDIRSPGLGDTAMYLCATSGDSAYNSPLHFGNGTRLTVT.

The V and J genes are TRBV27 and TRBJ2-1, with 10 nucleotides matching TRBD2. The CDR3 spans 17 residues. Germline CDR1 MNHEY, CDR2 SMNVEV (reference sequence). V trimming: 6 bases; J trimming: 3 bases; junction bases outside the gene matches: 11. DNA of the CDR3: TGTGCCAGCAGACATGCTAGCGGGAGACCTGGCTACAATGAGCAGTTCTTC. Protein sequence: CASRHASGRPGYNEQFF.

The V gene is TRBV6-6, the J gene TRBJ2-1; perhaps TRBD1 as D (5 bases). Germline CDR1 and CDR2: MNHNY and SVGAGI (reference sequence). The CDR3 runs to 13 residues. V was cut by 8 bases and J by 6 bases, with 14 bases left in between. This CDR3 is CASSRSGSNEQFF. In nucleotides, the CDR3 is TGTGCCAGCTCGAGATCAGGGTCCAATGAGCAGTTCTTC.

V and J are TRBV7-9 and TRBJ1-1; D remains unclear. Trimming stripped 4 bases from V and 7 bases from J, with 13 bases between. The CDR3 is 13 residues long. Germline values: CDR1 SEHNR, CDR2 FQNEAQ (reference sequence). CDR3 in amino acids: CASSSFKAREAFF. The CDR3 DNA sequence: TGTGCCAGCAGCTCCTTTAAGGCGCGTGAAGCTTTCTTT.

J is TRBJ1-2 and V is TRBV5-4, with TRBD1 matching 8 bases. Germline V gene lookup returns CDR1 SGHNT and CDR2 YYREEE (reference sequence). This CDR3 has 16 residues. Trimming at V came to 4 bases and at J to 5 bases, leaving 13 bases not matched to a gene. The CDR3 DNA follows: TGTGCCAGCAGCCATAATCCGGGACAGGATTATTATGGCTACACCTTC. This codes for CASSHNPGQDYYGYTF.

This clone was observed once. The chain couples TRBV18 to TRBJ2-7; a possible D gene is TRBD1 (6 bases). CDR1 and CDR2 from the germline V gene are KGHSH and LQKENI. V was cut by 3 bases and J by 3 bases, with 15 bases left in between. This CDR3 is 15 amino acids long. The CDR3 DNA is TGTGCCAGCTCACCTGGAGGACAGAACTTCTACGAGCAGTACTTC. Protein sequence: CASSPGGQNFYEQYF.

This clone showed up just once. The CDR3 DNA follows: TGTGCAAGTCGCCCCGGGACAGGGCCCCACGAGCAGTACTTC. This translates into CASRPGTGPHEQYF. The V and J genes are TRBV12-2 and TRBJ2-7; the table's D call, TRBD1, has no DNA check behind it. TRBV12-2 counts as a pseudogene. The CDR3 is made up of 14 amino acids.

This clone was detected only once. The chain recombines TRBV4-3 with TRBJ2-7; TRBD1 matches at 10 bases. This CDR3 is 14 amino acids long. Germline lookup yields CDR1 LGHNA and CDR2 YSLEER. After removal of 3 bases from V and 2 bases from J, the junction contained 1 base not matched to a gene. DNA for the CDR3: TGCGCCAGCAGCCACGACAGGGGGCCCTACGAGCAGTACTTC. This gives the protein CASSHDRGPYEQYF.

The chain carries TRBV7-9 and TRBJ2-7; TRBD2 matches 7 bases. The V and J ends lost 5 bases and 2 bases, in that order; junction bases with no gene match: 12. The CDR3 has 16 amino acids. Germline-derived CDR1 and CDR2 are SEHNR and FQNEAQ (reference sequence). The CDR3 coding sequence is TGTGCCAGCAGCCTTCAGGGCGGGGGAGCTCCCTACGAGCAGTACTTC. Residues: CASSLQGGGAPYEQYF.

This clone was seen once. The chain couples TRBV5-1 to TRBJ1-1, with D possibly TRBD1 on 6 matching bases. The CDR3 spans 13 residues. The V gene lost 4 bases and the J gene lost 10 bases, with 17 bases spanning the gap. In germline, CDR1 is SGHRS, CDR2 YFSETQ. CDR3 residues: CASSQQDRMRAFF. The CDR3 DNA reads TGCGCCAGCAGCCAGCAAGACAGGATGAGAGCTTTCTTT.

The chain carries TRBV2 and TRBJ1-3; the match to TRBD1 covers 8 bases. This CDR3 is built from 14 residues. The germline V gene has CDR1 SNHLY and CDR2 FYNNEI. J gave up 1 base and V 9 bases, and 5 bases lay outside the gene matches. CDR3 DNA sequence: TGTGCCAGTACGAGGACAGGGTCTGGAAACACCATATATTTT. Translating it yields CASTRTGSGNTIYF. The whole variable domain, remainder taken from reference TRBV2 and TRBJ1-3, is EPEVTQTPSHQVTQMGQEVILRCVPISNHLYFYWYRQILGQKVEFLVSFYNNEISEKSEIFDDQFSVERPDGSNFTLKIRSTKLEDSAMYFCASTRTGSGNTIYFGEGSWLTVV.

V gene TRBV5-4 combines with J gene TRBJ1-1, with D uncertain. The CDR3 loop spans 14 amino acids. Trimming cost V 4 bases and J 5 bases, with 15 bases left between them. The V gene's germline CDR1 is SGHNT and CDR2 YYREEE (reference sequence). The CDR3 region has the DNA TGTGCCAGCAGCAGACCGACCGCTAGAACTGAAGCTTTCTTT. Protein product: CASSRPTARTEAFF. The full variable domain, completed using reference TRBV5-4 and TRBJ1-1, is ETGVTQSPTHLIKTRGQQVTLRCSSQSGHNTVSWYQQALGQGPQFIFQYYREEENGRGNFPPRFSGLQFPNYSSELNVNALELDDSALYLCASSRPTARTEAFFGQGTRLTVV.